This TCR beta chain was retrieved from a study of cytomegalovirus exposure and HLA in healthy donors. In the PCR, 60 Vbeta and 13 Jbeta primers were used. Assay used: immunoSEQ multiplex PCR; TCRdb lists only in-frame clones, some missing. The sample holds some 83,000 clones. Healthy donors of bone marrow made up the group. Donors showed nominal health when sampled, although they likely had unrecorded immune exposures. General study findings and limits: Sequencing probably produced one cluster of sequence variants that were highly shared. Per a prior analysis, the majority of TCR beta V segments were productive roughly 90% or roughly 30% of the time.

V gave up 1 base and J gave up 0 bases; unmatched junction bases: 4. In germline, CDR1 is SGHDT, CDR2 YYEEEE. The CDR3 is made up of 15 amino acids. About this clone itself: What it recognizes is unknown.

The receptor's source is a woman aged 25 to 45 in good health and CMV-seronegative. The gene calls are TRBV5-6 and TRBJ2-7; 7 bases agree with TRBD2. The material sequenced was PBMCs. The CDR3 nucleotides are TGTGCCAGCAGCTTGTACGGGGGGAGCTCCTACGAGCAGTACTTC. It yields the protein CASSLYGGSSYEQYF.